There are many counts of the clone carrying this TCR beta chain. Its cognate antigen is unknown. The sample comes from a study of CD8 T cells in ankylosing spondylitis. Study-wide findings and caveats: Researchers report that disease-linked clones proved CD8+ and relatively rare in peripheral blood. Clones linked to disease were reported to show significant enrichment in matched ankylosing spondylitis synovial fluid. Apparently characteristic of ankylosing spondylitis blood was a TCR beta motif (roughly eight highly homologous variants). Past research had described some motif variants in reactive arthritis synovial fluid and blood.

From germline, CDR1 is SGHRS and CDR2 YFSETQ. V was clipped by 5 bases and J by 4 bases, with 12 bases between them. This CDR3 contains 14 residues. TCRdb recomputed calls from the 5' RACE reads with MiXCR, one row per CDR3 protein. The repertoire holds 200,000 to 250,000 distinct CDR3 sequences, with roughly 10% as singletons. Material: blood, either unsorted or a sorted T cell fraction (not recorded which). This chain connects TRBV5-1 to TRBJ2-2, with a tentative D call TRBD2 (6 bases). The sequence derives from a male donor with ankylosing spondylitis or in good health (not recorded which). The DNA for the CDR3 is TGCGCCAGCAGGGGGGTAGCGGCCACCGGGGAGCTGTTTTTT. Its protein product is CASRGVAATGELFF.